This T cell receptor (beta chain) stems from a study of Ad26.COV2.S vaccination and SARS-CoV-2 variants. Study results and caveats: While placebo recipients had lower spike-specific TCR breadth, vaccine recipients had more.

As to treatment: about 20 received Ad26.COV2.S at low or high dose, single or two shots; several received placebo; per-sample allocation not given. At day 63 after the first vaccine or placebo injection, samples were drawn. After removal of 5 bases from V and 3 bases from J, the junction contained 3 bases not matched to a gene. CDR1 and CDR2 (germline): GTSNPN, SVGIG (reference sequence). CDR3 size: 12 residues. Produced via immunoSEQ multiplex PCR; TCRdb's table is partial and in-frame only. The sample records 400,000 to 450,000 clones, 75% to 95% being singletons. Worth noting for this clone: Antigen unknown.

Source: peripheral blood, taken in a trial of Ad26.COV2.S vaccine versus placebo. The clonotype was recovered from a person aged 18-65 years who received the Ad26.COV2.S COVID-19 vaccine or a placebo. V is TRBV30 and J is TRBJ2-7, with TRBD1 matching over 8 bases. CDR3 sequence (DNA): TGTGCCTGGCAGGGGGCGGGCTACGAGCAGTACTTC. Its protein is CAWQGAGYEQYF.